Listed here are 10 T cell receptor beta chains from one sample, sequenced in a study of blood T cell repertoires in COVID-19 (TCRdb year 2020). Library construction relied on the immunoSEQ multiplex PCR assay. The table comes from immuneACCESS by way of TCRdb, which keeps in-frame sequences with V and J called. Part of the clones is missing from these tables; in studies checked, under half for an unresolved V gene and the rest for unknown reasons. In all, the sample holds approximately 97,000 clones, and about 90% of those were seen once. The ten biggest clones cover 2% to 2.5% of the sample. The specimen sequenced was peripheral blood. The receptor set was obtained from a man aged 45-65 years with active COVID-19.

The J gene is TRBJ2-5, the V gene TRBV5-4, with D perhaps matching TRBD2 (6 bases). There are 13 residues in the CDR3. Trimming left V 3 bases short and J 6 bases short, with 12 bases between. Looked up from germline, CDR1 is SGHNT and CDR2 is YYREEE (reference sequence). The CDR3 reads CASSWAGRQTQYF. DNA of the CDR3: TGTGCCAGCAGCTGGGCGGGGAGGCAGACCCAGTACTTC.

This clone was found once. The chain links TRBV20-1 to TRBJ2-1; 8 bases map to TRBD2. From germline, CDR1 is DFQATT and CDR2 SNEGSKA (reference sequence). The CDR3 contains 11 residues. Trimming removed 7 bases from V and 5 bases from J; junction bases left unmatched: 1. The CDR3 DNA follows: TGCAGTGGGACTAGCAACAATGAGCAGTTCTTC. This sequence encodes CSGTSNNEQFF.

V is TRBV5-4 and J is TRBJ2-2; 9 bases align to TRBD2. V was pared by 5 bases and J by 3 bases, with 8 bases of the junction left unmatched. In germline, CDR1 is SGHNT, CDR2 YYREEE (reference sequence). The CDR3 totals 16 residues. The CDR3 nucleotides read TGTGCCAGCAGGAGTGGCGGGAGGGCTTACACCGGGGAGCTGTTTTTT. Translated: CASRSGGRAYTGELFF.

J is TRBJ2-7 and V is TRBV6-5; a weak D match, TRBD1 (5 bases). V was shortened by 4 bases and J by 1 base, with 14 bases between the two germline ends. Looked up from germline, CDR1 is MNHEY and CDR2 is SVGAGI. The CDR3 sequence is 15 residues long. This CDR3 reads CASSSARARSYEQYF. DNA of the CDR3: TGTGCCAGCAGTTCCGCCAGGGCCAGGTCCTACGAGCAGTACTTC.

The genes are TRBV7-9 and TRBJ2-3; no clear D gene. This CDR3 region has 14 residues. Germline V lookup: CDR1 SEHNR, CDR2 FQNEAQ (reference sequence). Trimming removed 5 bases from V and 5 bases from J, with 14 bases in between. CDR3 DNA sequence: TGTGCCAGCAGCCCCGATGGCGGCGGAGATACGCAGTATTTT. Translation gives CASSPDGGGDTQYF.

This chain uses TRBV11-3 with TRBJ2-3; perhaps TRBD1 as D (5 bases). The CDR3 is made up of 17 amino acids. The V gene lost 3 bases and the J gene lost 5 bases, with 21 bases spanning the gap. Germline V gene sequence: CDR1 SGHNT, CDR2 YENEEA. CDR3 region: CASSLAARAPDGDTQYF. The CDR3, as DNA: TGTGCCAGCAGCTTGGCTGCCAGGGCTCCCGACGGAGATACGCAGTATTTT.

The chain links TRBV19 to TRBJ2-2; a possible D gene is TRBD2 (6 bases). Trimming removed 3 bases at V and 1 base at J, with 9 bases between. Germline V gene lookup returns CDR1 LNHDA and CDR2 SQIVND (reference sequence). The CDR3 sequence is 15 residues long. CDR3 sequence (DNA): TGTGCCAGTAGTATGAGGGACTGGAACACCGGGGAGCTGTTTTTT. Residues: CASSMRDWNTGELFF.

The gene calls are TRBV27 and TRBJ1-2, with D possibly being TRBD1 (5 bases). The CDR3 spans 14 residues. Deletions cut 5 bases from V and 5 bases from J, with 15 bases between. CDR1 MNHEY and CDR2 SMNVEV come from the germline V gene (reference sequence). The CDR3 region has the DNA TGTGCCAGCAGTCCCCGAGTCCGGGGGTATGGCTACACCTTC. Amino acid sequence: CASSPRVRGYGYTF.

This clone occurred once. CDR3 nucleotides: TGTGCCAGCTCACCACCAGGGGGCCCCGTTGTTGAAGCTTTCTTT. Its protein product is CASSPPGGPVVEAFF. The V and J genes are TRBV18 and TRBJ1-1; 7 nucleotides line up with TRBD1. The CDR3 is made up of 15 amino acids. Germline-derived CDR1 and CDR2 are KGHSH and LQKENI. The J segment lost 7 bases and the V segment lost 0 bases, leaving 8 bases of the junction unmatched.

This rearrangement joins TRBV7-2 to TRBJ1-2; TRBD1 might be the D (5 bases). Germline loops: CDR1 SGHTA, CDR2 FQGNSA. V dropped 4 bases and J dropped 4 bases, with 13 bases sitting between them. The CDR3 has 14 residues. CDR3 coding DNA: TGTGCCAGCAGCTCCGAAGGGGCCTTCTATGGCTACACCTTC. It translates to CASSSEGAFYGYTF.